Each of the 5 T cell receptor beta chains below was sequenced from the same sample in a study of T cell changes during pregnancy in multiple sclerosis. Sequencing was performed with immunoSEQ multiplex PCR; in TCRdb, only in-frame clones are kept and a portion is missing. The sample carries 25,000 to 35,000 clones, approximately 81% recorded once. This specimen consisted of CD8+ T cells from peripheral blood mononuclear cells, obtained after pregnancy. Receptors originate from a female donor with multiple sclerosis, enrolled in a pregnancy study.

This chain connects TRBV5-6 to TRBJ2-7; 8 positions match TRBD2. The CDR3 length is 15 residues. The J segment lost 2 bases and the V segment lost 4 bases, leaving 8 bases of the junction unmatched. CDR1 and CDR2 from the germline V gene are SGHDT and YYEEEE. The CDR3 DNA is TGTGCCAGCAGCCATTTAGCGGGGCGAACCTACGAGCAGTACTTC. It codes for CASSHLAGRTYEQYF.

This sequence joins TRBV6-5 and TRBJ1-1, with a tentative D call TRBD1 (6 bases). Germline V gene lookup returns CDR1 MNHEY and CDR2 SVGAGI. V was cut by 7 bases and J by 5 bases, with 14 bases left in between. The CDR3 is made up of 13 amino acids. The CDR3 bases are TGTGCCAGCAACTACAGGGAAGCGACTGAAGCTTTCTTT. It yields the protein CASNYREATEAFF.

This rearrangement joins TRBV4-1 to TRBJ2-3; 10 nucleotides match TRBD1. CDR3 length equals 14 residues. Germline CDR1 and CDR2: MGHRA and YSYEKL. V lost 10 bases, J lost 2 bases, and 6 bases stayed unmatched. The CDR3 nucleotides are TGCGCCACTAGGGACAGGGGACCCACAGATACGCAGTATTTT. It translates to CATRDRGPTDTQYF.

The chain recombines TRBV29-1 with TRBJ1-1; 10 nucleotides match TRBD1. Germline CDR1 is SQVTM and CDR2 is ANQGSEA. This CDR3 is built from 15 residues. V gave up 3 bases and J gave up 0 bases; unmatched junction bases: 4. The CDR3 region has the DNA TGCAGCGTTGAGGACAGGGGGAACATGAACACTGAAGCTTTCTTT. It is translated as CSVEDRGNMNTEAFF.

The J gene is TRBJ1-1, the V gene TRBV19; perhaps TRBD1 as D (6 bases). V was clipped by 8 bases and J by 3 bases, with 16 bases between them. The CDR3 loop spans 14 amino acids. The germline V gene has CDR1 LNHDA and CDR2 SQIVND (reference sequence). The CDR3 loop is CASGPLQGHTEAFF. CDR3 coding DNA: TGTGCCAGTGGCCCGTTGCAGGGGCACACTGAAGCTTTCTTT.